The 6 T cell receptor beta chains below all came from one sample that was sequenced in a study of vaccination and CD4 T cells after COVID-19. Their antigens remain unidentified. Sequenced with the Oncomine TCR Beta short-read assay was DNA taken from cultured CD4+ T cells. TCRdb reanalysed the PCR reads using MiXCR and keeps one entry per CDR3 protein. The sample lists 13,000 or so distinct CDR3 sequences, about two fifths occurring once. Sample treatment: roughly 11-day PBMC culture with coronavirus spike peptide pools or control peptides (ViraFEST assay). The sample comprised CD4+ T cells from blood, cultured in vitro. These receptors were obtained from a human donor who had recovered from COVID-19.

The CDR3 nucleotides are TGTGCCAGCAGCTTAGGGACAGGACCCACCTATGGCTACACCTTC. Its protein is CASSLGTGPTYGYTF. J is TRBJ1-2 and V is TRBV7-3; 8 nucleotides line up with TRBD1. V shed 2 bases and J 4 bases; nucleotides not matched to a gene: 6. The length of the CDR3 is 15 residues. Germline values: CDR1 SGHTA, CDR2 FQGTGA.

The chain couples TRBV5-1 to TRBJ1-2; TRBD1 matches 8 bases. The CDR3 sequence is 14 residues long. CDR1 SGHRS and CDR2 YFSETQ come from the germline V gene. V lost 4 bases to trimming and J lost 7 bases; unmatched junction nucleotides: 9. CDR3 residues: CASSATQGGGGYTF. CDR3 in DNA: TGCGCCAGCAGCGCTACACAGGGGGGAGGTGGCTACACCTTC.

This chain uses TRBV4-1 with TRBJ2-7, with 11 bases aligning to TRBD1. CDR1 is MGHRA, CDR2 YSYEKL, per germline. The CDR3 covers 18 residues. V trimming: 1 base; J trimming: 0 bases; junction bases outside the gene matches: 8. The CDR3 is CASSQALLGQGVSYEQYF. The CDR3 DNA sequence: TGCGCCAGCAGCCAAGCCTTATTGGGACAGGGGGTCTCCTACGAGCAGTACTTC.

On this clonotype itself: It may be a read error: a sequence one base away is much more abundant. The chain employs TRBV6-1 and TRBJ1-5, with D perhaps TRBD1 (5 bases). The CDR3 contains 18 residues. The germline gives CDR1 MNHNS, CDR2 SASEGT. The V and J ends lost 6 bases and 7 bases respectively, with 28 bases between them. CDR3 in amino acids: CASSHYPQGTSISQPQHF. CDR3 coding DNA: TGTGCCAGCAGCCACTACCCCCAAGGGACTAGCATCTCGCAGCCCCAGCATTTT.

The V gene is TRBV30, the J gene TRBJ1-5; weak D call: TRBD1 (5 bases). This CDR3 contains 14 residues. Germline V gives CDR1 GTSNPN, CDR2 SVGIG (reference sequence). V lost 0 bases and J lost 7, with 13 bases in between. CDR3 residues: CAWSVRDGGQPQHF. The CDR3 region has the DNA TGTGCCTGGAGTGTACGGGACGGAGGGCAGCCCCAGCATTTT. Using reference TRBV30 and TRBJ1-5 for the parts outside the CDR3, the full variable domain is SQTIHQWPATLVQPVGSPLSLECTVEGTSNPNLYWYRQAAGRGLQLLFYSVGIGQISSEVPQNLSASRPQDRQFILSSKKLLLSDSGFYLCAWSVRDGGQPQHFGDGTRLSIL.

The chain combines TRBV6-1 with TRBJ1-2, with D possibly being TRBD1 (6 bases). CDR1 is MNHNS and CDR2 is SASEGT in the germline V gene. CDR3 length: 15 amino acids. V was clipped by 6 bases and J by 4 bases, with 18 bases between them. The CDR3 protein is CASRGGGRAAYGYTF. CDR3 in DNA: TGTGCCAGCAGGGGGGGGGGCAGAGCCGCCTATGGCTACACCTTC.